This T cell receptor (beta chain) was recorded in a study of shared clonotypes between healthy human individuals. Between the trimmed V and J ends, which lost 7 bases and 7 bases, there was a span of 13 bases. The CDR3 runs to 13 residues. Germline V gene data show CDR1 as MDHEN and CDR2 as SYDVKM. Sorted-subset replicate PCR reactions contained approximately 190 ng DNA, corresponding to some 29,000 T cell genomes. Clones were sequenced by immunoSEQ multiplex PCR, and TCRdb holds only the in-frame ones, with some missing. There are 2.3 million or so clones in the sample; 85% to 95% occur only once, and under 0.45% lies in the top ten.

Sequencing input: naive CD4+ T cells from PBMCs. The subset here: CD45RA+ positively selected. V usage is TRBV28 and J usage is TRBJ1-4, with D hard to call. The sequence was collected from a young man in good health. Some clones in this sample may be carry-over from other donors' samples. Here the CDR3 reads CASKGWWGEKLFF. Here the CDR3 DNA reads TGTGCCAGCAAGGGTTGGTGGGGTGAAAAACTGTTTTTT.